The rows below give T cell receptor beta chains drawn from one sample of a study of blood T cell repertoires in COVID-19. TCRdb keeps only in-frame clones here, not all; method: immunoSEQ multiplex PCR. The sample lists 60,000 to 90,000 clones; approximately 92% were seen once. Sequenced: peripheral blood. These receptors originate from a woman over 75 with acute or convalescent COVID-19. The CDR3 runs from the conserved cysteine through the conserved F or W. The order of the fields is J gene, clone size, V gene, CDR3 protein. Clone size is shown for a subset of rows, as once, few, many or a class of expanded clone.

>TRBJ2-3|NA|TRBV29-1
CSVPREGTRGANTDTQYF
>TRBJ2-7|NA|TRBV5-1
CASSFNRGRGEQYF
>TRBJ2-1|NA|TRBV7-2
CASSLRGLAVLGSYNEQFF
>TRBJ2-1|NA|TRBV21-1
CASSNSSGYGNEQFF
>TRBJ1-5|NA|TRBV10-2
CASSSGTDSNQPQHF
>TRBJ2-7|NA|TRBV15
CATSRDGTGAAYEQYF
>TRBJ2-7|NA|TRBV7-9
CASSRGLAALYEQYF
>TRBJ2-3|once|TRBV5-1
CASSSDGTDTQYF
>TRBJ1-2|few|TRBV5-1
CASSLVTGHNYGYTF
>TRBJ2-7|NA|TRBV27
CASTKNPRVGYEQYF
>TRBJ1-6|NA|TRBV3-1/TRBV3-2
CASSRTGGYSPLHF